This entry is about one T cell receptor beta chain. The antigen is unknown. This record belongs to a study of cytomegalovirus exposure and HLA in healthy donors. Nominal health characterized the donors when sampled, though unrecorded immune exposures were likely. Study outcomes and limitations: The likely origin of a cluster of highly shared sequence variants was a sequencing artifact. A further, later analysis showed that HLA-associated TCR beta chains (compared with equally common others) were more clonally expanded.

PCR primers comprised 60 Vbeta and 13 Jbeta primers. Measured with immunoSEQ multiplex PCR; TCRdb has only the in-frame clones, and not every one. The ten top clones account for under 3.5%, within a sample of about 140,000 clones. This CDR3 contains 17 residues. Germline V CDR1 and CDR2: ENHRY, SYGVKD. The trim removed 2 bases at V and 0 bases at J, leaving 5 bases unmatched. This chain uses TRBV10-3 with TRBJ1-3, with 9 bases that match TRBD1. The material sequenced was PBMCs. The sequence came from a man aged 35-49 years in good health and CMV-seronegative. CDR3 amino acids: CAISEPGQGSSGNTIYF. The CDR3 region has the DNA TGTGCCATCAGTGAGCCCGGACAGGGGAGCTCTGGAAACACCATATATTTT.